The present T cell receptor beta chain was sequenced within a study of blood T cell repertoires in COVID-19. CDR1 is GTSNPN and CDR2 is SVGIG in the germline V gene (reference sequence). Deletions cut 4 bases from V and 10 bases from J, with 16 bases between. This CDR3 is 12 amino acids long. This table comes from immunoSEQ multiplex PCR, and its TCRdb copy is limited to in-frame clones, with some not included. This table holds some 100,000 clones, 65% to 90% found once. This clone was observed a few times. Sequenced material: PBMCs or T cells enriched from blood (not recorded which). The receptor was isolated from a woman between 50 and 59 years old who had recovered from COVID-19. This chain links TRBV30 with TRBJ1-1; possibly TRBD1 for D (5 bases). The DNA for the CDR3 is TGTGCCTGGAAAGGTCCCGGGGGGGGAGCTTTCTTT. It codes for CAWKGPGGGAFF.